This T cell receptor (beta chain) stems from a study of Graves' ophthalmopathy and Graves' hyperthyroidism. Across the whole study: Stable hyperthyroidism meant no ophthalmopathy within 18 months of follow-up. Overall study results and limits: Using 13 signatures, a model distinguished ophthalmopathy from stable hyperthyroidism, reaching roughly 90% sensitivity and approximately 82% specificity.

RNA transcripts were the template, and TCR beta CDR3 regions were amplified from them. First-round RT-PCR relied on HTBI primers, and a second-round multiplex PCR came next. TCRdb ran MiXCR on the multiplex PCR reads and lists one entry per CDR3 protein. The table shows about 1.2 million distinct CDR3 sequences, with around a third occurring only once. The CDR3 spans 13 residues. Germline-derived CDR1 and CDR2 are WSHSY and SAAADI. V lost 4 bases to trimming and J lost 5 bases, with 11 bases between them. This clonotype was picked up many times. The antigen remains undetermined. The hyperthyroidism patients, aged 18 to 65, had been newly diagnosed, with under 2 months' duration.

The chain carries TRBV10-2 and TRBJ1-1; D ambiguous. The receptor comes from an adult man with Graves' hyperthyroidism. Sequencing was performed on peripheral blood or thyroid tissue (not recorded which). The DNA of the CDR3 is TGCGCCAGCAGTGCCCCAAAGGCGACTGAAGCTTTCTTT. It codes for CASSAPKATEAFF.